The clone carrying this T cell receptor beta chain was picked up one time. Its antigen is not known. This sample is part of a study of cytomegalovirus exposure and HLA in healthy donors. Across the study: There were fewer than 130 million unique TCR beta sequences, drawn from some 180 million T cells, in an earlier analysis. Most genotyped donors, 65% to 85% of about 430, had Caucasian-associated genetic ancestry.

Study-level findings and limits: Investigators reported 150 to 200 TCR beta chains as tied to cytomegalovirus.

The germline V gene has CDR1 SGDLS and CDR2 YYNGEE. Unmatched junction bases numbered 3, after V lost 0 bases and J lost 3 bases. This CDR3 contains 15 residues. This PCR relied on a set of 60 Vbeta primers and 13 Jbeta primers. The repertoire was sequenced with immunoSEQ multiplex PCR; TCRdb's copy has only in-frame clones and lacks some. Found here are under 250,000 clones, 70% to 85% of them singletons; the top ten hold 3% to 4.5%. This TCR was recovered from a male donor in good health and CMV-seronegative. The specimen was PBMCs. The V call is TRBV9, the J call TRBJ2-7; TRBD2 agrees at 10 bases. The CDR3 sequence is CASSVGSSGGYEQYF. CDR3 DNA sequence: TGTGCCAGCAGCGTAGGGTCTAGCGGGGGCTACGAGCAGTACTTC.